The rows below give T cell receptor beta chains drawn from one sample of a study of cytomegalovirus exposure and HLA in healthy donors. Here immunoSEQ multiplex PCR was the method, and the copy in TCRdb shows in-frame clones only, minus some. Seen here are roughly 190,000 clones, over 9.5% observed once, and the top ten hold 7.8%. The specimen was PBMCs. These receptors were collected from a man in his fifties in good health and CMV-seropositive. CDR3s include the opening cysteine and the closing phenylalanine or tryptophan. Each record gives: J gene, clone size, V gene, D gene, CDR3 DNA, CDR3 protein. D genes are given only for firm matches. The size of a clone is reported for some rows only, either as once, few or many, or as a class for expanded clones.

>TRBJ2-7|-|TRBV5-6|TRBD1
TGTGCCAGCAGCGAGGACAGGAGCTCCTACGAGCAGTCCTTC
CASSEDRSSYEQSF
>TRBJ2-2|-|TRBV6-1|TRBD1
TGTGCCAGCAGTGCCTGGGACAGGGGAAACACCGGGGAGCTGTTTTTT
CASSAWDRGNTGELFF
>TRBJ1-2|-|TRBV10-3|-
TGTGCCATCAGTGAGTCCCTCCTCCGAGACTATGGCTACACCTTC
CAISESLLRDYGYTF
>TRBJ1-1|many|TRBV19|-
TGTGCCAGTAACCCCGGTACAGCCCAGAACACTGAAGCTTTCTTT
CASNPGTAQNTEAFF
>TRBJ1-2|-|TRBV7-3|TRBD1
TGTGCCAGCAGCTTAAGCCCAGGGGGCTATGGCTACACCTTC
CASSLSPGGYGYTF
>TRBJ1-6|-|TRBV28|TRBD1
TGTGCCAGCAGTGAACCGGGACAGGGATGGAGGTCACCCCTCCACTTT
CASSEPGQGWRSPLHF
>TRBJ2-5|few|TRBV4-1|-
TGCGCCAGCAGCCAAGAGGTGACCGGGGGCCAGTACTTC
CASSQEVTGGQYF
>TRBJ1-6|-|TRBV5-1|-
TGCGCCAGCAGCCTCCATCCAGGCAAATCTGGTAATTCACCCCTCCACTTT
CASSLHPGKSGNSPLHF
>TRBJ2-3|-|TRBV11-3|TRBD2
TGTGCCAGCAGCCGGAGGCCTGGCGGGGGGGCCGTCGGAGATACGCAGTATTTT
CASSRRPGGGAVGDTQYF
>TRBJ1-1|-|TRBV10-3|-
TGTGCCATCAGTGTGGGGGGGGCTGGCACTGAAGCTTTCTTT
CAISVGGAGTEAFF